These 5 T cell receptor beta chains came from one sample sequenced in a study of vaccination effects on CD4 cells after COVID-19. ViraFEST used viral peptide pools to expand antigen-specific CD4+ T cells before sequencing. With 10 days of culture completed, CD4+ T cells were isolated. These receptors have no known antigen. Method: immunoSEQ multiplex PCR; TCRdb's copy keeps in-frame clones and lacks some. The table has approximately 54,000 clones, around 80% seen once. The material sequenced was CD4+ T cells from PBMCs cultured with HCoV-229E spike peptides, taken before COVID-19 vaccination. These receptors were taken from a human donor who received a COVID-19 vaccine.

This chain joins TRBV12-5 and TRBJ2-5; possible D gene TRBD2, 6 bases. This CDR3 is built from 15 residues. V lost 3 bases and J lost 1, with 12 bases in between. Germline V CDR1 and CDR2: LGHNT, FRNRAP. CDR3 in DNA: TGTGCTAGTGGTTTTGGTTGGGGGGTCCAAGAGACCCAGTACTTC. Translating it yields CASGFGWGVQETQYF.

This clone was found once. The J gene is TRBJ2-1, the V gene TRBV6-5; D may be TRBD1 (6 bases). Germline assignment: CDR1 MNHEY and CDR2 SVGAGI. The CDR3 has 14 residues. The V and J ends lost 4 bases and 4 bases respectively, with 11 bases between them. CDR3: CASSLLQGYNEQFF. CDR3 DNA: TGTGCCAGCAGTTTACTCCAGGGGTACAATGAGCAGTTCTTC.

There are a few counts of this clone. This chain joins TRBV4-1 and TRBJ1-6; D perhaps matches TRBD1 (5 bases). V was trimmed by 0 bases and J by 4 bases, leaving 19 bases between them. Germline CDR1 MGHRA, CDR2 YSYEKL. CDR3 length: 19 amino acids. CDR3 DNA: TGCGCCAGCAGCCAAGATCGCGTCAAAGGGACCCTATATAATTCACCCCTCCACTTT. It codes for CASSQDRVKGTLYNSPLHF.

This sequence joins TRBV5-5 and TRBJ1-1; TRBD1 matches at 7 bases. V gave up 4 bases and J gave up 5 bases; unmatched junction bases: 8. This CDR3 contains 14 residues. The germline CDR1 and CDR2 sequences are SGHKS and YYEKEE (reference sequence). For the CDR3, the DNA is TGTGCCAGCAGCGCTGACAGGGTTCGAACTGAAGCTTTCTTT. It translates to CASSADRVRTEAFF.

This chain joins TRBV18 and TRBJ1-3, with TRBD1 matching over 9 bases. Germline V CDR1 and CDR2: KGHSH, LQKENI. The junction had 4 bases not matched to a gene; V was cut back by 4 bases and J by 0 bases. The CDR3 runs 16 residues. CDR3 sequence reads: CASSHGQGSSGNTIYF. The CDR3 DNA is TGTGCCAGCTCACACGGACAGGGGAGCTCTGGAAACACCATATATTTT. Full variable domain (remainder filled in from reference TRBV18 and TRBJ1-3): NAGVMQNPRHLVRRRGQEARLRCSPMKGHSHVYWYRQLPEEGLKFMVYLQKENIIDESGMPKERFSAEFPKEGPSILRIQQVVRGDSAAYFCASSHGQGSSGNTIYFGEGSWLTVV.